Below, one TCR beta chain is given with its context. Its antigen is not known. The CDR3 extends over 11 amino acids. This sample stems from a study of T-cell memory formation after mild COVID-19. Across the study: The study found TCR clusters largely donor specific. Study-level findings and limits: Researchers report contracting CD4+ clones mostly in CM and EM, with CD8+ clones in EMRA. Clones that got smaller from day 15 to 85 had even CD4/CD8, while clones growing later tipped toward CD4+.

Constant-segment primers were used for 5'RACE, and the resulting TCR alpha and TCR beta cDNA libraries carried sample barcodes and UMIs. TCRdb itself ran the 5' RACE reads through MiXCR, one entry per CDR3 protein. The sample records a few hundred thousand distinct CDR3 sequences, 20% to 25% being singletons. This chain links TRBV21-1 with TRBJ2-5; the table's TRBD1 call for D was not verified on the DNA. TRBV21-1 represents a pseudogene. The receptor was isolated from a man aged 18 to 29 who had mild COVID-19 (a few samples of this study predate the infection). Cell type and time point are not known. The sequenced sample consisted of PBMCs or a T cell subset sorted from them (not recorded which). The DNA for the CDR3 is TGTGCCAGCTGTCCAGGAGTAACCCAGTACTTC. Translation: CASCPGVTQYF.